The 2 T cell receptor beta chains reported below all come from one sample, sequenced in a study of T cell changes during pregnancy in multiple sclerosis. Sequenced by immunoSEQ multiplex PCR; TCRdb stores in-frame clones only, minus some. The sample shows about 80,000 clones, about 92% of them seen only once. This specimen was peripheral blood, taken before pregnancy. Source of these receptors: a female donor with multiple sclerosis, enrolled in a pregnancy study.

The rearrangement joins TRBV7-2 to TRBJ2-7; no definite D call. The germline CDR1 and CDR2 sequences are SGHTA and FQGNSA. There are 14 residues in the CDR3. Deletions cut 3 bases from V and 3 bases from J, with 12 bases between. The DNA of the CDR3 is TGTGCCAGCAGCTTGTTTCTTACTGGCTACGAGCAGTACTTC. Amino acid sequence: CASSLFLTGYEQYF.

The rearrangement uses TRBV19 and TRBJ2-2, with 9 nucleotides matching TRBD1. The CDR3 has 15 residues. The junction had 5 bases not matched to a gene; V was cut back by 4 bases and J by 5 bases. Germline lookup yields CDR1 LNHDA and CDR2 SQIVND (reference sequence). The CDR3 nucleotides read TGTGCCAGTAGTACACAGGGGGCGTATACCGGGGAGCTGTTTTTT. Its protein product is CASSTQGAYTGELFF.